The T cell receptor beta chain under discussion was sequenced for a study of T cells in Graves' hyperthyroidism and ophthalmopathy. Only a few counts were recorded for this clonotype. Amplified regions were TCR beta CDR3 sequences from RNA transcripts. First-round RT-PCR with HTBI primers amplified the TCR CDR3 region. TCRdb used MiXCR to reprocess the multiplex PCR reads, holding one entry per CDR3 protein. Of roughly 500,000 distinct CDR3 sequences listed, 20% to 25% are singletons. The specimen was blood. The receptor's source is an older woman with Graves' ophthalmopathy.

CDR3 nucleotide sequence: TGTGCCAGCAGCTTGTGGGGCAGGGCTCAGGAAGAGACCCAGTACTTC. It yields the protein CASSLWGRAQEETQYF. The chain couples TRBV5-6 to TRBJ2-5; tentative D call: TRBD1 (5 bases). V lost 1 base and J 3 bases, leaving 16 bases between the germline ends. The CDR3 length is 16 residues. CDR1 is SGHDT and CDR2 is YYEEEE in the germline V gene.